This record looks at one TCR beta chain sequence and its context. This specimen comes from a study of blood T cell repertoires in COVID-19. Germline-derived CDR1 and CDR2 are KGHSH and LQKENI. The CDR3 runs 14 residues. The V gene lost 3 bases and the J gene lost 2 bases, with 11 bases spanning the gap. Assay used: immunoSEQ multiplex PCR; TCRdb lists only in-frame clones, some missing. The data hold around 260,000 clones, with 75% to 90% observed a single time. Sequenced input: peripheral blood. This TCR was sampled from a woman in her thirties or forties who had recovered from COVID-19. This chain connects TRBV18 to TRBJ2-7; a weak D match, TRBD1 (6 bases). In DNA form, the CDR3 reads TGTGCCAGCTCACCCCGGACAGCAACCTACGAGCAGTACTTC. Protein sequence: CASSPRTATYEQYF.